A single sample gave rise to the 10 T cell receptor beta chains below, sequenced in a study of OX40 agonist ivuxolimab in advanced cancers. This table comes from immunoSEQ multiplex PCR, and its TCRdb copy is limited to in-frame clones, with some not included. The top ten clones hold 0.82% of a sample with some 100,000 clones, about 85% of them seen once. The sample was CD4+ or CD8+ T cells sorted from blood, taken in a trial of the OX40 agonist ivuxolimab. Source of these receptors: an adult with an advanced solid tumor such as melanoma, head and neck, liver or kidney cancer.

This clone has just one count. The chain recombines TRBV5-1 with TRBJ2-7; tentatively, D is TRBD1 (6 bases). The V gene lost 0 bases and the J gene lost 0 bases, with 10 bases spanning the gap. This CDR3 has 15 amino acids. Germline V CDR1 and CDR2: SGHRS, YFSETQ. The CDR3 nucleotides read TGCGCCAGCAGCTTGGCCTCAGGGGCCTCCTACGAGCAGTACTTC. Its translation: CASSLASGASYEQYF.

The chain links TRBV18 to TRBJ2-3; 10 positions match TRBD2. J was trimmed by 0 bases and V by 4 bases; bases with no gene match: 4. Germline values: CDR1 KGHSH, CDR2 LQKENI. The CDR3 length is 16 residues. The CDR3 loop reads CASSRTSGLSTDTQYF. The CDR3 DNA reads TGTGCCAGCTCACGGACTAGCGGACTTAGCACAGATACGCAGTATTTT. The full variable domain, with the rest looked up from reference TRBV18 and TRBJ2-3, is NAGVMQNPRHLVRRRGQEARLRCSPMKGHSHVYWYRQLPEEGLKFMVYLQKENIIDESGMPKERFSAEFPKEGPSILRIQQVVRGDSAAYFCASSRTSGLSTDTQYFGPGTRLTVL.

This clone was detected once. The rearrangement uses TRBV5-1 and TRBJ1-1, with D possibly matching TRBD1 (5 bases). Trimming stripped 4 bases from V and 5 bases from J, with 18 bases between. This CDR3 contains 15 residues. In germline, CDR1 is SGHRS, CDR2 YFSETQ. The CDR3 bases are TGCGCCAGCAGCAACATGGGTGGGGGAGGGACTGAAGCTTTCTTT. Its translation is CASSNMGGGGTEAFF.

This chain links TRBV30 with TRBJ2-1; weak D call: TRBD2 (5 bases). The V end lost 2 bases, the J end lost 1 base, and 18 bases lay between the germline ends. There are 17 residues in the CDR3. Germline V gives CDR1 GTSNPN, CDR2 SVGIG (reference sequence). In DNA, the CDR3 is TGTGCCTGGAGTATCCTTAAAAGCGGTCCTTCCTACAATGAGCAGTTCTTC. Its translation is CAWSILKSGPSYNEQFF.

The rearrangement uses TRBV18 and TRBJ1-4; a possible D gene is TRBD1 (5 bases). Trimming pared 1 base from V and 5 bases from J, leaving 14 bases between. This CDR3 has 16 amino acids. CDR1 and CDR2 (germline): KGHSH, LQKENI. The CDR3 region is CASSPLGTSKNEKLFF. CDR3 nucleotides: TGTGCCAGCTCACCACTAGGGACGAGTAAAAATGAAAAACTGTTTTTT.

The sample holds one count of this clone. The V gene is TRBV28, the J gene TRBJ2-7, with D perhaps TRBD1 (5 bases). Germline values: CDR1 MDHEN, CDR2 SYDVKM. The CDR3 is made up of 15 amino acids. V was pared by 10 bases and J by 4 bases, with 23 bases between. The CDR3 DNA is TGTGCCACCATATTCCAGGGCGCCCCCCGGTACGAGCAGTACTTC. Translation gives CATIFQGAPRYEQYF.

This clone showed up just once. This chain links TRBV6-6 with TRBJ1-2; D uncertain. Per the germline V gene, CDR1 is MNHNY and CDR2 is SVGAGI (reference sequence). The CDR3 loop spans 13 amino acids. The V and J ends lost 2 bases and 0 bases respectively, with 4 bases between them. CDR3 bases: TGTGCCAGCAGTTACGATACTAACTATGGCTACACCTTC. As protein: CASSYDTNYGYTF.

This chain joins TRBV18 and TRBJ1-6; 9 bases map to TRBD1. Per germline, CDR1 KGHSH and CDR2 LQKENI. This CDR3 is built from 14 residues. V lost 5 bases and J lost 10; bases outside the gene matches: 6. CDR3 bases: TGTGCCAGCTCATTAGACAGGGGGATCTCACCCCTCCACTTT. Translation gives CASSLDRGISPLHF. Variable domain in full (rest from reference TRBV18 and TRBJ1-6): NAGVMQNPRHLVRRRGQEARLRCSPMKGHSHVYWYRQLPEEGLKFMVYLQKENIIDESGMPKERFSAEFPKEGPSILRIQQVVRGDSAAYFCASSLDRGISPLHFGNGTRLTVT.

This chain uses TRBV30 with TRBJ1-1; D uncertain. Germline-derived CDR1 and CDR2 are GTSNPN and SVGIG (reference sequence). Trimming pared 0 bases from V and 2 bases from J, leaving 10 bases between. CDR3 length: 14 amino acids. The CDR3 coding sequence is TGTGCCTGGAGTGTACCGCGGGAAAACACTGAAGCTTTCTTT. Translating it yields CAWSVPRENTEAFF.

The chain joins TRBV2 to TRBJ2-3, with no clear D. Trimming left V 4 bases short and J 2 bases short, with 7 bases between. This CDR3 contains 13 residues. Germline V gene data show CDR1 as SNHLY and CDR2 as FYNNEI. CDR3 protein: CASSVENTDTQYF. The CDR3 region has the DNA TGTGCCAGCAGTGTGGAGAACACAGATACGCAGTATTTT.